What follows is one T cell receptor beta chain and its context. Profiling relied on immunoSEQ multiplex PCR, and the TCRdb table lists in-frame clones only, not all of them. The table shows a few hundred thousand clones, with roughly four fifths occurring only once. The germline gives CDR1 MNHEY, CDR2 SVGEGT. V was cut by 2 bases and J by 2 bases, with 16 bases left in between. This CDR3 comprises 16 residues. The data were taken from a study of blood T cell repertoires in COVID-19. Looking at the study overall: COVID-19 samples, acute and convalescent, were from the United States, Italy and Spain. T cells, B-cell-depleted T cells, or PBMCs provided the cDNA or gDNA that served as material.

This TCR derives from an elderly man with acute or convalescent COVID-19. The chain links TRBV6-2 or TRBV6-3 to TRBJ2-7; the D gene is possibly TRBD2 (6 bases). Material for sequencing was peripheral blood. CDR3 loop: CASSYSGKGRTYEQYF. The DNA for the CDR3 is TGTGCCAGCAGTTACAGTGGAAAGGGGAGGACCTACGAGCAGTACTTC.